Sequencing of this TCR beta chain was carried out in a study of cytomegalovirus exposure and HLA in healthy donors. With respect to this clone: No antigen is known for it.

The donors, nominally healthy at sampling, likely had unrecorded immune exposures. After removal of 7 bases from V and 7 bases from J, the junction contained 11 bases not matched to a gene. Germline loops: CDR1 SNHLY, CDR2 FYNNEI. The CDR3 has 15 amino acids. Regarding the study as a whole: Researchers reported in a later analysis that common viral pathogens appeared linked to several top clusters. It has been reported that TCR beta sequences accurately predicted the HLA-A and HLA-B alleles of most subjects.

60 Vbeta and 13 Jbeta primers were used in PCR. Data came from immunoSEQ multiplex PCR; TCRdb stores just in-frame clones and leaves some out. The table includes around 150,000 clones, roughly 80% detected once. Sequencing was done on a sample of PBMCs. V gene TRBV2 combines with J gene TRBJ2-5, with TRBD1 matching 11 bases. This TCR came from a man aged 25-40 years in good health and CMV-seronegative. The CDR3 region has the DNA TGTGCCAGCACTCACGGGACAGGGGGGGCGGTGACCCAGTACTTC. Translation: CASTHGTGGAVTQYF.